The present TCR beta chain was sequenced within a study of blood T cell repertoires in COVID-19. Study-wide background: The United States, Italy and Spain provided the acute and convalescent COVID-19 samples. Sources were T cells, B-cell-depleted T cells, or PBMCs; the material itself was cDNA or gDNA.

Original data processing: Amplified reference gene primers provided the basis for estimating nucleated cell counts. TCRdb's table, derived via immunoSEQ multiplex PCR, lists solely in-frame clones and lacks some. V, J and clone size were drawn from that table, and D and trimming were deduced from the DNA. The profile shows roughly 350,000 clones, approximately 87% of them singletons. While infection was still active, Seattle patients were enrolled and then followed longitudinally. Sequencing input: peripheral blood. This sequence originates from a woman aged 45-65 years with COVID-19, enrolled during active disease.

DNA of the CDR3: TGCGCCAGCAGCCAATCTAGCGGTTCCTACGAGCAGTACTTC. The encoded protein is CASSQSSGSYEQYF. The rearrangement links TRBV4-1 to TRBJ2-7; 7 nucleotides align to TRBD2. CDR3 size: 14 residues. V was clipped by 2 bases and J by 1 base; unmatched bases: 2. Germline V gene lookup returns CDR1 MGHRA and CDR2 YSYEKL.